The clone carrying this T cell receptor (beta chain) has at least ten counts. Its cognate antigen is unknown. The length of the CDR3 is 14 residues. Losses at the gene ends were 5 bases for V and 5 bases for J; bases not matched to a gene: 3. Germline lookup yields CDR1 SEHNR and CDR2 FQNEAQ (reference sequence). This sample was taken from a study of T-cell memory formation after mild COVID-19. Study-wide context: The study found TCR clusters largely donor specific. General study findings and limits: There was no confirmation that second-wave clones peaking on day 37 were SARS-CoV-2 specific. Largely, contracting CD4+ clones fell within CM and EM, and contracting CD8+ clones within EMRA.

TCRdb analysed the 5' RACE reads with MiXCR anew, one entry per CDR3 protein. The repertoire holds some 350,000 distinct CDR3 sequences, with around 15% as singletons. The sequenced sample consisted of PBMCs or a T cell subset sorted from them (not recorded which). This receptor was taken from a man aged 18 to 29 who had mild COVID-19 (a few samples of this study predate the infection). Cell type and time point are not known. The chain couples TRBV7-9 to TRBJ1-4, with 9 bases matching TRBD1. For the CDR3, the DNA is TGTGCCAGCAGCCCGGGACAGGGCAATGAAAAACTGTTTTTT. It translates to CASSPGQGNEKLFF. Complete variable domain (other parts from reference TRBV7-9 and TRBJ1-4): DTGVSQNPRHKITKRGQNVTFRCDPISEHNRLYWYRQTLGQGPEFLTYFQNEAQLEKSRLLSDRFSAERPKGSFSTLEIQRTEQGDSAMYLCASSPGQGNEKLFFGSGTQLSVL.